Following are 11 T cell receptor beta chains from one sample sequenced in a study of response to subunit inactivated influenza vaccine. TCRdb used MiXCR to reprocess the RT-PCR reads, holding one entry per CDR3 protein. The sample shows 400,000 to 550,000 distinct CDR3 sequences, about 25% of them seen only once. The material sequenced was CD4+ T cells sorted from PBMCs, taken 4 to 6 days after vaccination. These receptors were taken from a man between 50 and 59 years old who received an inactivated influenza vaccine.

This clonotype was seen a handful of times. The J gene is TRBJ2-7, the V gene TRBV6-1; the match to TRBD1 covers 7 bases. This CDR3 is built from 14 residues. Unmatched junction bases numbered 8, after V lost 6 bases and J lost 3 bases. In germline, CDR1 is MNHNS, CDR2 SASEGT. CDR3: CASRLQGTNYEQYF. The CDR3 DNA is TGTGCCAGCAGACTACAGGGGACCAACTACGAGCAGTACTTC.

This chain joins TRBV28 and TRBJ2-7; TRBD1 matches at 11 bases. The V segment lost 7 bases and the J segment 1 base; nucleotides outside the gene matches: 3. There are 14 residues in the CDR3. Germline V gives CDR1 MDHEN, CDR2 SYDVKM. The CDR3 sequence: CASTGQGASYEQYF. The CDR3 DNA follows: TGTGCCAGCACAGGACAGGGGGCATCCTACGAGCAGTACTTC. The complete variable domain, with remaining parts taken from reference TRBV28 and TRBJ2-7, reads DVKVTQSSRYLVKRTGEKVFLECVQDMDHENMFWYRQDPGLGLRLIYFSYDVKMKEKGDIPEGYSVSREKKERFSLILESASTNQTSMYLCASTGQGASYEQYFGPGTRLTVT.

This chain connects TRBV10-3 to TRBJ2-7; 10 bases are a match to TRBD1. Germline assignment: CDR1 ENHRY and CDR2 SYGVKD. V gave up 2 bases and J gave up 5 bases; unmatched junction bases: 9. CDR3 length: 16 residues. CDR3 sequence (DNA): TGTGCCATCAGTGAGCGCGGGGGACAGGGGCCCCACGAGCAGTACTTC. Its protein product is CAISERGGQGPHEQYF.

There are a few counts of this clonotype. The chain combines TRBV6-2 or TRBV6-3 with TRBJ1-2, with D possibly matching TRBD1 (6 bases). V was shortened by 6 bases and J by 7 bases, with 9 bases between the two germline ends. The CDR3 contains 11 residues. CDR1 and CDR2 (germline): MNHEY, SVGEGT. CDR3 in amino acids: CASRTGIGYTF. CDR3 DNA sequence: TGTGCCAGCAGGACAGGCATTGGCTACACCTTC.

Only a few counts were recorded for this clonotype. The rearrangement joins TRBV2 to TRBJ2-2; a possible D gene is TRBD1 (5 bases). This CDR3 comprises 15 residues. The V gene's germline CDR1 is SNHLY and CDR2 FYNNEI. V lost 6 bases and J 2 bases, leaving 13 bases between the germline ends. This CDR3 is CASRVQQGNTGELFF. CDR3 DNA sequence: TGTGCCAGCAGGGTGCAGCAGGGCAACACCGGGGAGCTGTTTTTT.

CDR3 sequence: CASFSGTGVFEQYF. The CDR3 DNA is TGTGCCAGCTTCTCCGGGACAGGGGTTTTCGAGCAGTACTTC. The chain carries TRBV18 and TRBJ2-7; 10 bases fit TRBD1. The CDR3 covers 14 residues. J lost 6 bases, V lost 7 bases, and 9 bases had no gene match. Germline CDR1 and CDR2: KGHSH and LQKENI.

The chain recombines TRBV29-1 with TRBJ2-3, with 9 bases matching TRBD1. The length of the CDR3 is 16 residues. Germline CDR1 and CDR2: SQVTM and ANQGSEA. Trimming took 2 bases from V and 2 from J; bases not matched to a gene: 8. CDR3 sequence reads: CSVEQTGTGHTDTQYF. The CDR3 region has the DNA TGCAGCGTTGAACAGACCGGGACAGGGCACACAGATACGCAGTATTTT.

The V call is TRBV5-6, the J call TRBJ2-5; 8 nucleotides match TRBD2. Germline lookup yields CDR1 SGHDT and CDR2 YYEEEE. The CDR3 consists of 12 residues. With 3 bases clipped from V and 14 bases from J, the junction kept 9 bases outside the gene matches. DNA of the CDR3: TGTGCCAGCAGCTCCCCAGGGACTAGGCCTTACTTC. This codes for CASSSPGTRPYF. Together with reference TRBV5-6 and TRBJ2-5, the CDR3 gives the full variable domain: DAGVTQSPTHLIKTRGQQVTLRCSPKSGHDTVSWYQQALGQGPQFIFQYYEEEERQRGNFPDRFSGHQFPNYSSELNVNALLLGDSALYLCASSSPGTRPYFGPGTRLLVL.

CDR3 coding DNA: TGTGCCAGCAGTTGGGTAGGGGGGAGCAATCAGCCCCAGCATTTT. Translating gives CASSWVGGSNQPQHF. The V and J genes are TRBV12-3 or TRBV12-4 and TRBJ1-5; TRBD1 might be the D (6 bases). CDR3 size: 15 residues. Trimming removed 4 bases at V and 1 base at J, with 11 bases between.

The chain recombines TRBV7-9 with TRBJ2-1, with TRBD2 matching over 7 bases. The germline V gene encodes CDR1 SEHNR and CDR2 FQNEAQ (reference sequence). This CDR3 spans 15 amino acids. The V segment lost 2 bases and the J segment 6 bases; nucleotides outside the gene matches: 7. Here the CDR3 DNA reads TGTGCCAGCAGCTTATTTCGAACGGGGGGCAATGAGCAGTTCTTC. As protein: CASSLFRTGGNEQFF. Full variable domain (remainder filled in from reference TRBV7-9 and TRBJ2-1): DTGVSQNPRHKITKRGQNVTFRCDPISEHNRLYWYRQTLGQGPEFLTYFQNEAQLEKSRLLSDRFSAERPKGSFSTLEIQRTEQGDSAMYLCASSLFRTGGNEQFFGPGTRLTVL.

The genes are TRBV5-1 and TRBJ2-7; 10 bases are a match to TRBD1. From germline, CDR1 is SGHRS and CDR2 YFSETQ. This CDR3 is built from 15 residues. V was pared by 1 base and J by 5 bases, with 6 bases of the junction left unmatched. The CDR3 region has the DNA TGCGCCAGCAGCTTGACCCCGGGACAGGGGAACGAGCAGTACTTC. This encodes CASSLTPGQGNEQYF.